In this sample, the clone carrying this T cell receptor beta chain turned up many times. What it binds is unknown. These data are taken from a study of Graves' ophthalmopathy and Graves' hyperthyroidism. The study's findings and limits: A 13-signature model separated ophthalmopathy from stable hyperthyroidism, 87.88% sensitivity, just over 80% specificity.

Among the hyperthyroidism patients, all were newly diagnosed, aged 18 to 65, with under 2 months' duration. Researchers turned away patients with other autoimmune diseases, uncontrolled infections, pregnancy or lactation. Amplified material comprised TCR beta CDR3 regions derived from RNA transcripts. HTBI primers primed a first-round RT-PCR, and a second-round multiplex PCR followed. In TCRdb, the multiplex PCR reads were re-called with MiXCR into one record per CDR3 protein. The table shows 400,000 to 450,000 distinct CDR3 sequences, with roughly 21% occurring only once. The CDR3 has 13 amino acids. Germline assignment: CDR1 MNHNS and CDR2 SASEGT. V lost 6 bases, J lost 4 bases, and 12 bases lay in between.

The V and J genes are TRBV6-1 and TRBJ1-2; possible D gene TRBD1, 6 bases. The TCR comes from a woman younger than 35 with stable Graves' hyperthyroidism. Sequenced: peripheral blood. The DNA for the CDR3 is TGTGCCAGCAGATCACAGGGACGCTATGGCTACACCTTC. Protein sequence: CASRSQGRYGYTF.